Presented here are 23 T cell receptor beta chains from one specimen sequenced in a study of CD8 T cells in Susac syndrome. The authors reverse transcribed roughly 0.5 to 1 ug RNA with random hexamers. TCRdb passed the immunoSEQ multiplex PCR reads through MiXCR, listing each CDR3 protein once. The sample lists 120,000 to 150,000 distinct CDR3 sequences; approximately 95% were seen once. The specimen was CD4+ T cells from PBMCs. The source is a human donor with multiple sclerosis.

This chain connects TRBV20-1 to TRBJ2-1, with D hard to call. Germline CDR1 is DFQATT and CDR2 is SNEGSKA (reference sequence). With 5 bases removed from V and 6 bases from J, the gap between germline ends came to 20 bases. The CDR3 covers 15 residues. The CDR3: CSAPGPLRVGNEQFF. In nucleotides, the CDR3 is TGCAGTGCTCCCGGGCCCCTAAGGGTGGGCAATGAGCAGTTCTTC.

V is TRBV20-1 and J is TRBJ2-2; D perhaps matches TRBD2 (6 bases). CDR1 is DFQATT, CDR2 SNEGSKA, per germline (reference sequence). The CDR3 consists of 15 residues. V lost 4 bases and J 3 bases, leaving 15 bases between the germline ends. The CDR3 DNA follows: TGCAGTGCTAAGGTCCTGGGGGGTTACACCGGGGAGCTGTTTTTT. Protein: CSAKVLGGYTGELFF.

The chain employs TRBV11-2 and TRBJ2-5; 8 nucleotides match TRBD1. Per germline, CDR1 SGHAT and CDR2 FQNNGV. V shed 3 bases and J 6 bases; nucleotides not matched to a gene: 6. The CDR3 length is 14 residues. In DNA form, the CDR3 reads TGTGCCAGCAGCTTGGGCAGGGGGCTACAGACCCAGTACTTC. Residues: CASSLGRGLQTQYF. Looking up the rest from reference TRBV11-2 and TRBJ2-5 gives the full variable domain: EAGVAQSPRYKIIEKRQSVAFWCNPISGHATLYWYQQILGQGPKLLIQFQNNGVVDDSQLPKDRFSAERLKGVDSTLKIQPAKLEDSAVYLCASSLGRGLQTQYFGPGTRLLVL.

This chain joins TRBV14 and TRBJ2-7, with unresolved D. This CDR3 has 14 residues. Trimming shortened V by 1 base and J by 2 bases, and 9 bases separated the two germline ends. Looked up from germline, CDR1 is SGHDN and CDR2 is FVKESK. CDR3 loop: CASSQVGRAYEQYF. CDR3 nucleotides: TGTGCCAGCAGCCAAGTCGGTCGAGCCTACGAGCAGTACTTC.

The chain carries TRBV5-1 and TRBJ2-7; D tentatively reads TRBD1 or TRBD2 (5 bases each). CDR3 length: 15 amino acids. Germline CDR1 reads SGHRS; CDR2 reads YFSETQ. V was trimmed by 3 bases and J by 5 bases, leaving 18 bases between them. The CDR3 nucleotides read TGCGCCAGCAGCTCGGCGGGTAGGGGAGTTGACGAGCAGTACTTC. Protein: CASSSAGRGVDEQYF.

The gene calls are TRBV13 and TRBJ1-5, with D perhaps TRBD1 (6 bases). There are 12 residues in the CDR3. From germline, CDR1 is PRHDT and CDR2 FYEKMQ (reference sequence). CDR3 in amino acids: CVPDRLYQPQHF. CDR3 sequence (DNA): TGTGTCCCCGACAGGTTATATCAGCCCCAGCATTTT. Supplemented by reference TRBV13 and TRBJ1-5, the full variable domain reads AAGVIQSPRHLIKEKRETATLKCYPIPRHDTVYWYQQGPGQDPQFLISFYEKMQSDKGSIPDRFSAQQFSDYHSELNMSSLELGDSALYFCVPDRLYQPQHFGDGTRLSIL.

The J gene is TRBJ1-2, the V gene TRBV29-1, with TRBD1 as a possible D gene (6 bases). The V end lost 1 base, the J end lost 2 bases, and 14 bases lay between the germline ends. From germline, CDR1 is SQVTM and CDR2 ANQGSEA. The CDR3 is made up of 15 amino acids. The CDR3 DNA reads TGCAGCGTTGAAGGGGGGGCCGACACCAACTATGGCTACACCTTC. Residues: CSVEGGADTNYGYTF.

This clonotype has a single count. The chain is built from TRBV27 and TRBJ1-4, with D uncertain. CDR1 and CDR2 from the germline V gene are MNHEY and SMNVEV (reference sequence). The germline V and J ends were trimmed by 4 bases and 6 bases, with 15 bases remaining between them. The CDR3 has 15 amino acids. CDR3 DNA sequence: TGTGCCAGCAGTTCCCTGACGGGCGGAGATGAAAAACTGTTTTTT. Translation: CASSSLTGGDEKLFF.

The DNA of the CDR3 is TGTGCCAGCTCACGCGACGCTCCAGGGTACCAAGAGACCCAGTACTTC. It yields the protein CASSRDAPGYQETQYF. This chain connects TRBV18 to TRBJ2-5, with D perhaps TRBD1 (5 bases). V lost 4 bases to trimming and J lost 0 bases, with 15 bases between them. This CDR3 has 16 residues. In germline, CDR1 is KGHSH, CDR2 LQKENI.

This CDR3 reads CATSDPGWGPGANVLTF. As DNA, the CDR3 is TGTGCCACCAGTGACCCCGGGTGGGGCCCTGGGGCCAACGTCCTGACTTTC. The chain combines TRBV24-1 with TRBJ2-6; D is possibly TRBD1 (5 bases). CDR1 is KGHDR and CDR2 is SFDVKD in the germline V gene. The CDR3 contains 17 residues. V lost 4 bases, J lost 2 bases, and 14 bases lay in between.

Here the CDR3 DNA reads TGTGCCAGCAGCACACCGGGACAGGTATACAATGAGCAGTTCTTC. Its protein is CASSTPGQVYNEQFF. The chain employs TRBV7-9 and TRBJ2-1; 8 nucleotides agree with TRBD1. The CDR3 length is 15 residues. Per germline, CDR1 SEHNR and CDR2 FQNEAQ (reference sequence). Trimming removed 5 bases from V and 4 bases from J; junction bases left unmatched: 7.

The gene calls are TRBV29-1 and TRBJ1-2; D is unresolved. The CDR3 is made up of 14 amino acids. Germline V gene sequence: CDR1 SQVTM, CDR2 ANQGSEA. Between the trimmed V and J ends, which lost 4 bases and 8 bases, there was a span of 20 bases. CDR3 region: CSVALPGTTSGYTF. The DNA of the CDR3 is TGCAGCGTTGCTCTACCGGGAACGACGAGCGGCTACACCTTC. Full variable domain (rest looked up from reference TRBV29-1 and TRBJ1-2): SAVISQKPSRDICQRGTSLTIQCQVDSQVTMMFWYRQQPGQSLTLIATANQGSEATYESGFVIDKFPISRPNLTFSTLTVSNMSPEDSSIYLCSVALPGTTSGYTFGSGTRLTVV.

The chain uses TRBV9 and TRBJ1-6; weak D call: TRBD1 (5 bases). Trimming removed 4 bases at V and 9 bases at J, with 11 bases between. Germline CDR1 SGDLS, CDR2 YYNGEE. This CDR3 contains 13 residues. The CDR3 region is CASSPQGGSPLHF. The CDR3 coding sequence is TGTGCCAGCAGCCCGCAGGGAGGTTCACCCCTCCACTTT.

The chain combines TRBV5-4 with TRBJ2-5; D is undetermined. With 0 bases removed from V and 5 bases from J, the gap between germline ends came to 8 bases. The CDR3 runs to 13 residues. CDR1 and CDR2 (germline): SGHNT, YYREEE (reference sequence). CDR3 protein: CASSLGAVETQYF. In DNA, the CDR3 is TGTGCCAGCAGCTTGGGGGCCGTTGAGACCCAGTACTTC.

CDR3 sequence: CASTQRGGSRLGQETQYF. For the CDR3, the DNA is TGTGCCAGCACCCAGCGGGGGGGCTCGCGTTTGGGGCAAGAGACCCAGTACTTC. The chain is built from TRBV7-2 and TRBJ2-5; TRBD2 agrees at 10 bases. The CDR3 contains 18 residues. Per germline, CDR1 SGHTA and CDR2 FQGNSA. The J segment lost 2 bases and the V segment lost 7 bases, leaving 16 bases of the junction unmatched.

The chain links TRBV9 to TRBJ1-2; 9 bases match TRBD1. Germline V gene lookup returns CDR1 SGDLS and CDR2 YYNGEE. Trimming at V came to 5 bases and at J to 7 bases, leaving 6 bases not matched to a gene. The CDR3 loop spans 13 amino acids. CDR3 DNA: TGTGCCAGCAGAGAACAGGGGGCAGGTGGCTACACCTTC. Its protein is CASREQGAGGYTF. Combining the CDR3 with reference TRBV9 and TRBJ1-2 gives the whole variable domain DSGVTQTPKHLITATGQRVTLRCSPRSGDLSVYWYQQSLDQGLQFLIQYYNGEERAKGNILERFSAQQFPDLHSELNLSSLELGDSALYFCASREQGAGGYTFGSGTRLTVV.

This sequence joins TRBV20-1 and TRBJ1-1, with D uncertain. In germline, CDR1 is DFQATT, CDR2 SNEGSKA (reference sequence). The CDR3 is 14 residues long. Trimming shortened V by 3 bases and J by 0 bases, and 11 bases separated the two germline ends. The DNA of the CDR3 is TGCAGTGCTAGTCGCGGTGGTATGAACACTGAAGCTTTCTTT. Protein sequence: CSASRGGMNTEAFF.

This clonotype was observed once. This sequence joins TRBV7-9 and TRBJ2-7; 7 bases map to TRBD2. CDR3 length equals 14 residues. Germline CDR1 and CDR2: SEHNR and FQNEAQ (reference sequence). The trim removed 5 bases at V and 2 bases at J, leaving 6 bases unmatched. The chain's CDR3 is CASSPLGLTYEQYF. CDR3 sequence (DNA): TGTGCCAGCAGCCCATTGGGACTAACCTACGAGCAGTACTTC.

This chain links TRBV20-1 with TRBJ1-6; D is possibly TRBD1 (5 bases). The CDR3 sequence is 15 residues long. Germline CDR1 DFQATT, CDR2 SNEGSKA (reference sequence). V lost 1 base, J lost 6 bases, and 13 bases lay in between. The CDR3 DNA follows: TGCAGTGCTAGAGTGAGGGGAATCGGTAATTCACCCCTCCACTTT. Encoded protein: CSARVRGIGNSPLHF.

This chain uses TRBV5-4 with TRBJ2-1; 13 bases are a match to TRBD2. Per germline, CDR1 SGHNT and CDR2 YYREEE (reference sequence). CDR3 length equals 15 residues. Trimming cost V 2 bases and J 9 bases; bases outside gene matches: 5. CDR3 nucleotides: TGTGCCAGCAGCTTTACTAGCGGGGGGGCCGGTGAGCAGTTCTTC. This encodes CASSFTSGGAGEQFF. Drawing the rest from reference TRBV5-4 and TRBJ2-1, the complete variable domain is ETGVTQSPTHLIKTRGQQVTLRCSSQSGHNTVSWYQQALGQGPQFIFQYYREEENGRGNFPPRFSGLQFPNYSSELNVNALELDDSALYLCASSFTSGGAGEQFFGPGTRLTVL.

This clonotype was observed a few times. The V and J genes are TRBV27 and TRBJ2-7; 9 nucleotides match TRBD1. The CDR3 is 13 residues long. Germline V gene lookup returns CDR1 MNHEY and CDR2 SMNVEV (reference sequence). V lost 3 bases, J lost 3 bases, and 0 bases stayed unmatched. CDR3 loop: CASSLTGGYEQYF. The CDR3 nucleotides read TGTGCCAGCAGTTTGACAGGGGGCTACGAGCAGTACTTC.

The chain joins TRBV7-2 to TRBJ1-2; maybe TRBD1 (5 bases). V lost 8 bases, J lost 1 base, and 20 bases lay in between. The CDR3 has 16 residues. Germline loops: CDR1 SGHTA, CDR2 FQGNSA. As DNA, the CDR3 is TGTGCCAGCGCCCCAAATAGCGGGGCAATTAACTATGGCTACACCTTC. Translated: CASAPNSGAINYGYTF. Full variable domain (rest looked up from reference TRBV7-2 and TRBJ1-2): GAGVSQSPSNKVTEKGKDVELRCDPISGHTALYWYRQSLGQGLEFLIYFQGNSAPDKSGLPSDRFSAERTGGSVSTLTIQRTQQEDSAVYLCASAPNSGAINYGYTFGSGTRLTVV.

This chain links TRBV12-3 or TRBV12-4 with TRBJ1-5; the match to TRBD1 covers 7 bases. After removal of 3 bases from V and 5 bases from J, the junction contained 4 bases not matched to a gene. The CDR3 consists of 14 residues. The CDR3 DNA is TGTGCCAGCAGTTTGTCAGGGGGTCATCAGCCCCAGCATTTT. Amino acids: CASSLSGGHQPQHF.